This T cell receptor (beta chain) derives from a study of cytomegalovirus exposure and HLA in healthy donors. This clone came up a few times. The CDR3 spans 15 residues. The junction had 9 bases not matched to a gene; V was cut back by 4 bases and J by 7 bases. CDR1 is SGHRS and CDR2 is YFSETQ in the germline V gene. The PCR ran on 60 Vbeta and 13 Jbeta primers. Only in-frame clones appear in the TCRdb table, and some are missing; sequencing was by immunoSEQ multiplex PCR. This table has 35,000 to 45,000 clones, 50% to 55% appearing once. The sequencing sample was made of PBMCs. The rearrangement links TRBV5-1 to TRBJ1-4; TRBD1 aligns across 8 bases. The sequence was collected from a human donor in good health. The CDR3: CASSQGGQAFEKLFF. CDR3 coding DNA: TGCGCCAGCAGCCAAGGGGGACAGGCATTTGAAAAACTGTTTTTT.